Described below is a single TCR beta chain sequence and its context. The table lists this clonotype with a few counts. The antigen it binds to is not known. No base quality values were provided; no much bigger clone lies one nucleotide off. The data belong to a study of Graves' ophthalmopathy and Graves' hyperthyroidism (dated by TCRdb to the late 2010s). Study-wide context: Peripheral blood was collected at initial diagnosis, prior to any treatment. To explore V-J signatures that separate ophthalmopathy from hyperthyroidism, a discovery set of 95 to 100 patients was enrolled, consisting of fewer than 45 with ophthalmopathy and roughly 59 with stable hyperthyroidism. In total, around 140 blood samples were TCR-sequenced: approximately 40 ophthalmopathy, under 80 hyperthyroidism and roughly 17 hyperthyroidism-to-ophthalmopathy patients. The roughly 99 discovery patients were divided at random into training and test sets in a 7:3 ratio. For independent validation, a separate cohort was made up of 18 to 20 hyperthyroidism patients plus 17 patients who later progressed from hyperthyroidism to ophthalmopathy. In over 5 hyperthyroidism patients, the T-cell repertoire of thyroid tissue was compared with the T-cell repertoire of blood. Following sampling, methimazole starting at 30 mg daily was administered to hyperthyroidism patients, and high-dose intravenous methylprednisolone was administered to ophthalmopathy patients. TCR beta repertoire signatures were used to distinguish Graves' ophthalmopathy from Graves' hyperthyroidism and to predict progression to ophthalmopathy. Paper-wide results and their limitations: In validation, the model predicted ophthalmopathy progression with more than 55% sensitivity and 72.22% specificity; roughly 11 predicted patients were CT-confirmed with GO in a median of approximately 6.2 months. In cross-validation, the 13-signature model distinguished ophthalmopathy from stable hyperthyroidism with around 90% sensitivity and around 84% specificity, while in the test set the corresponding values were about 80% and 75%. No statistical method was used to predetermine the sample size, and group allocation was not hidden from the investigators. Most expanded thyroid clonotypes with a frequency above 0.001 also appeared in blood, which suggests that blood repertoires may reflect the immune response in the thyroid.

Ophthalmopathy patients had moderately to severely active disease, Clinical Activity Score of at least 3, NOSPECS grade of at least 4, and disease duration under 3 months. Patients with other autoimmune diseases, uncontrolled infections, pregnancy or lactation were excluded from the study. Diagnosis relied on clinical symptoms, serum thyroxine, TRAb, thyroid ultrasound and orbital computed tomography. Ficoll-Paque density gradient centrifugation was used to isolate PBMCs from about 10 ml of fresh peripheral blood. Total RNA was extracted with Trizol reagent and quality-checked on an Agilent 2100 Bioanalyzer. TCR beta CDR3 regions were amplified from RNA transcripts for repertoire sequencing. HTBI primers and the Qiagen OneStep RT-PCR kit were used in a first-round RT-PCR, which was followed by a second-round multiplex PCR, size selection and purification. Libraries were sequenced on an Illumina HiSeq2000 using paired-end 100 bp reads. On the study's bioinformatics: SOAPnuke was used to process the reads, removing any read that contained adapters or uncalled bases, had a mean Phred below 15, or lacked an exact match to the constant primer or identifier. COPE v1.2.5 was used to merge the high-quality paired reads. Unique nucleotide sequences were defined as clonotypes and aligned to IMGT TRB V, D and J references using MiTCR v1.1. The analysis was limited to V-J combinations with a frequency above 0.0001, which together covered around 99% of the repertoires. For each V-J combination, a TCR clonal expansion and chaos score was defined as F50 clonal expansion divided by the chaos observed in the TCRdist matrix. Features were reduced by Welch's t-statistics and random forest to over 10 V-J combinations, which fed a naive Bayes classifier. Thyroid-blood repertoire similarity was quantified with the Morisita-Horn index. TCRdb reworked the public reads: Q25 trimming with fastp, MiXCR clone assembly, productive beta chains retained. All rows with the same CDR3 protein become a single entry with the most common DNA and genes. V and J calls and clone size were set by TCRdb, not the authors. This sample comprises fewer than 600,000 distinct CDR3 sequences, roughly 14% of them detected only once. The ten largest clonotypes hold roughly 10% of the sample.

Trimming accounts for 1 base at V and 5 bases at J, while the number of junction bases matched to no gene is 7. The CDR3, cysteine through phenylalanine, is 15 amino acids long. Kept here is only the CDR3 DNA, which spans 45 bases and is read in frame from base 1. As encoded in the germline V gene (reference sequence), CDR1 is SEHNR while CDR2 is FQNEAQ. This receptor chain uses TRBV7-9 and TRBJ2-7; the central 8 bases match TRBD1. What was sequenced was blood. The source is a woman in her twenties or thirties with Graves' ophthalmopathy. Donor details come from another sample of the same person, matched by shared clones. This receptor has the CDR3 CASSLVETGVHEQYF. The DNA sequence is given as TGTGCCAGCAGCTTAGTCGAGACAGGGGTCCACGAGCAGTACTTC. Reference TRBV7-9 and TRBJ2-7 proteins supply the regions before and after the CDR3; the full variable domain is: DTGVSQNPRHKITKRGQNVTFRCDPISEHNRLYWYRQTLGQGPEFLTYFQNEAQLEKSRLLSDRFSAERPKGSFSTLEIQRTEQGDSAMYLCASSLVETGVHEQYFGPGTRLTVT.